This T cell receptor beta chain was sequenced during a study of monozygotic twins with inflammatory bowel disease. TCRdb derives one entry per CDR3 protein from the 5' RACE reads, leaving out DNA. The repertoire table contains 400,000 to 500,000 distinct CDR3 sequences. The CDR3 runs to 13 residues. Germline CDR1 reads SGHRS; CDR2 reads YFSETQ. The material sequenced was blood. The V gene is TRBV5-1, the J gene TRBJ2-7; the TRBD1 assignment by TCRdb is unverifiable without DNA. This TCR came from a human donor with ulcerative colitis or Crohn's disease, or a healthy co-twin of an affected twin (not recorded which). The CDR3 is CASRTDRTYEQYF.